This section outlines one T cell receptor (beta chain) sequence together with its context. The repertoire was sequenced with immunoSEQ multiplex PCR; TCRdb's copy has only in-frame clones and lacks some. The table lists under 200,000 clones, 80% of them singletons, with about 6.9% in the top ten. This entry is derived from a study of blood T cell repertoires in COVID-19. Study details: Sites across the United States, Italy and Spain contributed samples from acute and convalescent COVID-19.

Trimming removed 5 bases from V and 8 bases from J; junction bases left unmatched: 11. This CDR3 region has 15 residues. Germline assignment: CDR1 MGHRA and CDR2 YSYEKL. The sample comprised peripheral blood. The sequence came from a man between 60 and 75 years old with acute or convalescent COVID-19. The chain joins TRBV4-1 to TRBJ1-4, with TRBD1 matching over 7 bases. The CDR3 region has the DNA TGCGCCAGCAGCTACAGGGACAGCCGAGGGGAAAAACTGTTTTTT. Amino acids: CASSYRDSRGEKLFF.